The next 5 T cell receptor beta chains were all read from a single sample in a study of shared clonotypes between healthy human individuals. CD45RO negativity and positive selection for CCR7 defined naive CD8 cells, a population that excluded terminally differentiated effector memory CD45RA+ cells. The data were produced by immunoSEQ multiplex PCR, yet TCRdb's version contains in-frame clones alone and is incomplete. The data show 550,000 to 750,000 clones, with less than 97% seen just once and 0.11% held by the top ten. The sample taken for sequencing was naive CD8+ T cells sorted from blood. The receptor set was obtained from a woman in her twenties or thirties in good health.

Here the CDR3 reads CASSLFPDSYEQYF. The CDR3 DNA follows: TGTGCCAGCAGTTTATTCCCCGACTCCTACGAGCAGTACTTC. V and J are TRBV28 and TRBJ2-7; D not resolved. Germline CDR1 MDHEN, CDR2 SYDVKM. The CDR3 is 14 residues long. Trimming left V 1 base short and J 0 bases short, with 7 bases between.

The chain couples TRBV7-6 to TRBJ2-6, with unresolved D. The CDR3 sequence is 13 residues long. V lost 6 bases and J 0 bases, leaving 3 bases between the germline ends. Germline lookup yields CDR1 SGHVS and CDR2 FNYEAQ. The CDR3 sequence is CASSSSGANVLTF. DNA of the CDR3: TGTGCCAGCAGTTCCTCTGGGGCCAACGTCCTGACTTTC.

The chain is built from TRBV30 and TRBJ1-2, with D tentatively TRBD1 (6 bases). The germline V and J ends were trimmed by 0 bases and 8 bases, with 19 bases remaining between them. The CDR3 is made up of 15 amino acids. The germline gives CDR1 GTSNPN, CDR2 SVGIG (reference sequence). Here the CDR3 reads CAWSVPSRSGDGYTF. CDR3 nucleotides: TGTGCCTGGAGTGTCCCTTCCAGGTCAGGGGACGGCTACACCTTC.

The chain combines TRBV5-1 with TRBJ2-7, with 7 bases identical to TRBD1. This CDR3 region has 16 residues. The germline gives CDR1 SGHRS, CDR2 YFSETQ. Trimming removed 4 bases from V and 4 bases from J; junction bases left unmatched: 14. The CDR3 nucleotides are TGCGCCAGCAGCACACAGACAGGGACCCTCGGATACGAGCAGTACTTC. Protein product: CASSTQTGTLGYEQYF.

V usage is TRBV29-1 and J usage is TRBJ2-7; unclear D gene. CDR1 and CDR2 from the germline V gene are SQVTM and ANQGSEA. The CDR3 is 13 residues long. V lost 4 bases and J lost 0, with 10 bases in between. The CDR3 sequence is CSVGRVSSYEQYF. Here the CDR3 DNA reads TGCAGCGTTGGGCGAGTTAGCTCCTACGAGCAGTACTTC.